Sequencing of this T cell receptor (beta chain) was carried out in a study of T-cell reconstitution after alpha-beta-depleted transplantation in children. The sample holds many counts of this clonotype. Its antigen is undetermined. Study results and limitations: Alpha-beta T cells present about two months after transplant were reported to originate from several hundred expanded graft clones. T cells produced anew were the main source of T-cell counts and diversity one year after transplant. Day-60 TCRbeta diversity that was high in some patients was derived from surviving recipient T cells and thymic progenitors.

Germline V lookup: CDR1 SGHRS, CDR2 YFSETQ. The CDR3 runs to 12 residues. Between the trimmed V and J ends, which lost 2 bases and 6 bases, there was a span of 9 bases. During its preparation, the TCRbeta library received unique molecular identifiers. MiXCR, run by TCRdb on the PCR reads, gives a single entry per CDR3 protein. The sample records about 100,000 distinct CDR3 sequences, 7.5% to 9% being singletons. The clonotype originates from a boy aged 2 to 10 with acute lymphoblastic leukemia, due to receive a stem cell transplant. The J gene is TRBJ2-7, the V gene TRBV5-1; the D gene is possibly TRBD1 (5 bases). The starting material was PBMCs, obtained before TCRalphabeta/CD19-depleted stem cell transplant. CDR3 sequence (DNA): TGCGCCAGCAGCTTCCAGGGTGCCGAGCAGTACTTC. Translated, it gives CASSFQGAEQYF.